Reported below is one T cell receptor (beta chain). Its antigen is unknown. Qualities for individual bases were not recorded, and no much larger clone is one base off. The data were obtained in a study of CD8 T cells in ankylosing spondylitis (dated by TCRdb to the late 2010s). Study-level background: The study set out to find disease-linked TCR variants by profiling T cell receptor beta repertoires in ankylosing spondylitis patients and healthy donors. The full study cohort comprised 20 to 25 ankylosing spondylitis patients and 85 to 120 healthy donors. Samples of peripheral blood were taken, and for ankylosing spondylitis patients, synovial fluid was collected as well.

TCRdb records Illumina HiSeq 2500 as the sequencer. Quantitative 5'-RACE with molecular barcodes was the method used to prepare the TCR beta libraries. The original pipeline was this. Disease-linked TCR variants were identified with a new computational method built on a probabilistic model of VDJ rearrangement. TCRdb trimmed the raw reads at Q25, called clones with MiXCR and kept productive beta chains. Here each entry gathers all rows of one CDR3 protein and keeps the most common genes and DNA. The V and J calls were determined by TCRdb, not by the authors. This sample is represented by hundreds of thousands of distinct CDR3 sequences; roughly 12% of them were singletons. The ten largest make up about 0.49% of the sample. Summary of the overall study and its limitations: The disease-linked clones showed a CD8+ phenotype and occurred at relatively low frequencies in peripheral blood. According to the report, matched synovial fluid samples from ankylosing spondylitis patients were significantly enriched for the disease-linked clones. Some of the motif variants had been reported before in the synovial fluid and blood of reactive arthritis patients, a finding that suggests common disease-initiation mechanisms. Blood from ankylosing spondylitis patients appeared to be characterized by a TCR beta motif made up of seven or eight highly homologous amino acid variants.

Spanning cysteine to phenylalanine, the CDR3 consists of 14 amino acids. Just the 42-base CDR3 DNA is kept, in frame starting at base 1. CDR1 and CDR2 are drawn from the germline V gene: MNHEY, SVGAGI. V and J are trimmed by 2 bases and 0 bases, and the gene matches miss 1 base of the junction. This clonotype was sampled from a male donor with ankylosing spondylitis. This receptor chain uses TRBV6-5 and TRBJ2-7, with 7 bases in between that match TRBD2. Sequencing was carried out using blood, either unsorted or a sorted T cell fraction (not recorded which). Here is the DNA: TGTGCCAGCAGTTACACTAGCGACTCCTACGAGCAGTACTTC. Its product reads: CASSYTSDSYEQYF.